The rows below give T cell receptor beta chains drawn from one sample of a study of T cell repertoires in cytomegalovirus infection. TCRdb redid the calling of the reads with MiXCR, one entry per CDR3 protein. The top ten hold 1.6% of the sample, which has 200,000 to 300,000 distinct CDR3 sequences, 9% to 15% seen once. Sequencing was carried out using PBMCs. The receptors here all came from a human donor in good health (CMV status not recorded). Some clones in this sample may be carry-over from other donors' samples. Each CDR3 is given with its conserved first and last residue. The order of the fields is V gene, D gene, J gene, clone size, CDR3 protein, CDR3 DNA. The D gene is left open where the match is weak. A row's size may be missing; if present it is once, few, many or a size class.

v_gene: TRBV7-2
d_gene: TRBD2
j_gene: TRBJ2-3
abundance: many
CDR3aa: CASSLEPLAGGPNTQYF
CDR3nt: TGTGCCAGCAGCTTAGAGCCCCTAGCGGGGGGGCCGAATACGCAGTATTTT

v_gene: TRBV7-2
d_gene: NA
j_gene: TRBJ2-3
abundance: many
CDR3aa: CASSIQSTDTQYF
CDR3nt: TGTGCCAGCAGCATTCAGAGCACAGATACGCAGTATTTT

v_gene: TRBV20-1
d_gene: NA
j_gene: TRBJ2-5
abundance: NA
CDR3aa: CSATHEETQYF
CDR3nt: TGCAGTGCTACCCATGAGGAGACCCAGTACTTC

v_gene: TRBV5-1
d_gene: TRBD1
j_gene: TRBJ1-2
abundance: NA
CDR3aa: CASSLVAGGGGYTF
CDR3nt: TGCGCCAGCAGCTTGGTGGCAGGGGGCGGTGGCTACACCTTC

v_gene: TRBV29-1
d_gene: TRBD1
j_gene: TRBJ1-5
abundance: NA
CDR3aa: CSVGGGTGASNQPQHF
CDR3nt: TGCAGCGTCGGGGGGGGGACAGGGGCGAGCAATCAGCCCCAGCATTTT

v_gene: TRBV7-8
d_gene: TRBD2
j_gene: TRBJ2-2
abundance: many
CDR3aa: CASSSGLAFTGELFF
CDR3nt: TGTGCCAGCAGCTCAGGACTAGCCTTCACCGGGGAGCTGTTTTTT

v_gene: TRBV7-2
d_gene: NA
j_gene: TRBJ2-1
abundance: many
CDR3aa: CASSLEARGTPFF
CDR3nt: TGTGCCAGCAGCTTAGAGGCTCGCGGGACCCCATTCTTC

v_gene: TRBV6-2/TRBV6-3
d_gene: NA
j_gene: TRBJ2-5
abundance: many
CDR3aa: CASRDPGGETQYF
CDR3nt: TGTGCCAGCAGGGACCCTGGGGGAGAGACCCAGTACTTC

v_gene: TRBV7-2
d_gene: TRBD2
j_gene: TRBJ2-1
abundance: many
CDR3aa: CASSLVAGGENEQFF
CDR3nt: TGTGCCAGCAGCTTAGTAGCGGGAGGTGAGAATGAGCAGTTCTTC

v_gene: TRBV20-1
d_gene: TRBD2
j_gene: TRBJ2-5
abundance: few
CDR3aa: CSADRSSGGVETQYF
CDR3nt: TGCAGTGCTGATCGGTCTAGCGGGGGGGTGGAGACCCAGTACTTC

v_gene: TRBV28
d_gene: NA
j_gene: TRBJ2-5
abundance: many
CDR3aa: CASSSYRKGQETQYF
CDR3nt: TGTGCCAGCAGTTCTTACAGGAAAGGGCAAGAGACCCAGTACTTC

v_gene: TRBV2
d_gene: TRBD1
j_gene: TRBJ1-1
abundance: NA
CDR3aa: CASSEAGGDGEAFF
CDR3nt: TGTGCCAGCAGTGAGGCAGGGGGCGACGGTGAAGCTTTCTTT

v_gene: TRBV29-1
d_gene: NA
j_gene: TRBJ2-3
abundance: few
CDR3aa: CSVDWGHRASDTQYF
CDR3nt: TGCAGCGTTGATTGGGGACACAGGGCTTCGGATACGCAGTATTTT